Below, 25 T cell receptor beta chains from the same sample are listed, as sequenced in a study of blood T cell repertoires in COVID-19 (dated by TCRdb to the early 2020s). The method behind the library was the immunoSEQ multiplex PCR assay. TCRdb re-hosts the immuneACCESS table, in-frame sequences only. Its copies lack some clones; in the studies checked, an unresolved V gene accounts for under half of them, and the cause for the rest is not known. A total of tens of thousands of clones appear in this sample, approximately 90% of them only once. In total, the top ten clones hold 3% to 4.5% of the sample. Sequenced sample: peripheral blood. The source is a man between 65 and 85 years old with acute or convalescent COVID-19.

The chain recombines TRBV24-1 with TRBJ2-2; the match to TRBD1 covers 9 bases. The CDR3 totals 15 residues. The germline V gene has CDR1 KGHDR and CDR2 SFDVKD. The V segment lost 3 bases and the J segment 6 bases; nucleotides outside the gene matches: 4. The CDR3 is CATSDPGTGSGELFF. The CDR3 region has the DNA TGTGCCACCAGTGATCCTGGGACAGGGTCCGGGGAGCTGTTTTTT.

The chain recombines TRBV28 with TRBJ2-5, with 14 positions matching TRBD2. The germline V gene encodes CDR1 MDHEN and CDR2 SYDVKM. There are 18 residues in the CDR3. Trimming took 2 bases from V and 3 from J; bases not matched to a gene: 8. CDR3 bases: TGTGCCAGCAGTTTAGCTGCCCCGGGACTAGCGGGGGAAGAGACCCAGTACTTC. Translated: CASSLAAPGLAGEETQYF.

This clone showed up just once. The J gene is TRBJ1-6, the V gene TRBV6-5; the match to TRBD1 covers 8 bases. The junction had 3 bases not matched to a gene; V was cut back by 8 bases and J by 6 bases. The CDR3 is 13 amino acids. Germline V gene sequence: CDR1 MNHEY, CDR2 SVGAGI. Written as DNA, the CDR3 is TGTGCCAGCTTCGACAGGGGTAATTCACCCCTCCACTTT. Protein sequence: CASFDRGNSPLHF.

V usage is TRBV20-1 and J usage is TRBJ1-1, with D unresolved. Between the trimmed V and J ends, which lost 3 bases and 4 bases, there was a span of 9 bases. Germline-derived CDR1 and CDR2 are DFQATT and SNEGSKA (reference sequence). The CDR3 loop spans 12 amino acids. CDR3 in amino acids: CSASWEFTEAFF. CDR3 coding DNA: TGCAGTGCTAGTTGGGAGTTCACTGAAGCTTTCTTT.

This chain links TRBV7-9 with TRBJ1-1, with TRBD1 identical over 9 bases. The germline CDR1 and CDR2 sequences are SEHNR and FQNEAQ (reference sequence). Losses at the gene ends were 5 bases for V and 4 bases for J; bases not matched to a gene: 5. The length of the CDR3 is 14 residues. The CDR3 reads CASSPDRGVTEAFF. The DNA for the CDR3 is TGTGCCAGCAGCCCCGACAGGGGGGTCACTGAAGCTTTCTTT.

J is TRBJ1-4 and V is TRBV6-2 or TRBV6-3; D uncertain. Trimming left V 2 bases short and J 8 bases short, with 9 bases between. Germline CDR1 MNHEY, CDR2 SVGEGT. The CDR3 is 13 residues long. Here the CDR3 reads CASSYVYSEKLFF. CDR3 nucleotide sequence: TGTGCCAGCAGTTACGTGTATTCGGAAAAACTGTTTTTT.

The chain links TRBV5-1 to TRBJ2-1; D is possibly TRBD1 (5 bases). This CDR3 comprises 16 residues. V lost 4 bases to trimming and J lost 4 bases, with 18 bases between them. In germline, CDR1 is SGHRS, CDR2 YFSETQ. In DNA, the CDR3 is TGCGCCAGCAGCGCGGCCCTAGGACATCTTTACAATGAGCAGTTCTTC. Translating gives CASSAALGHLYNEQFF.

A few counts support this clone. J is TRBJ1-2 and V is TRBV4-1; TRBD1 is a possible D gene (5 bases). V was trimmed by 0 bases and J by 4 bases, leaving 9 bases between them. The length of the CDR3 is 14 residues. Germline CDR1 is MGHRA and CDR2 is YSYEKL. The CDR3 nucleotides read TGCGCCAGCAGCCAAGATCAGGGTGGCTATGGCTACACCTTC. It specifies CASSQDQGGYGYTF.

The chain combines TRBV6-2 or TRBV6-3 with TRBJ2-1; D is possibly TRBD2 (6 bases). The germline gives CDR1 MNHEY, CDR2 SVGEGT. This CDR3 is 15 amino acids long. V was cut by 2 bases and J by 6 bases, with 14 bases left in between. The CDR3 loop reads CASSYRRLGLNEQFF. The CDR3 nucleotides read TGTGCCAGCAGTTACAGGAGACTAGGGCTCAATGAGCAGTTCTTC.

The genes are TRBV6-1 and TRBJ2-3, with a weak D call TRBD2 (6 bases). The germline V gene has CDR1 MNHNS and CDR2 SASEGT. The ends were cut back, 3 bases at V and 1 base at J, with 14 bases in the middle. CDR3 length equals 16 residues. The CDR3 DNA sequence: TGTGCCAGCAGTGATCCCGGAGGGATCGGCACAGATACGCAGTATTTT. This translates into CASSDPGGIGTDTQYF.

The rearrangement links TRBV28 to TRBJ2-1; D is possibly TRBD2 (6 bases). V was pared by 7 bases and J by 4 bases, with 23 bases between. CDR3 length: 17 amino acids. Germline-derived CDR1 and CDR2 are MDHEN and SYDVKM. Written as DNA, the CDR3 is TGTGCCAGCACCTCCGGGGGAGCGGGTGGTCTGTACAATGAGCAGTTCTTC. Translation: CASTSGGAGGLYNEQFF.

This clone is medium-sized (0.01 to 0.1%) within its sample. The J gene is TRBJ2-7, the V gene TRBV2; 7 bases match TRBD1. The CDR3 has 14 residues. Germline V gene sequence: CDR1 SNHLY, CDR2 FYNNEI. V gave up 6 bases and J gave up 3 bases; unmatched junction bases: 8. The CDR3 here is CASRAGQARYEQYF. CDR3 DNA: TGTGCCAGCAGGGCTGGACAGGCTCGCTACGAGCAGTACTTC. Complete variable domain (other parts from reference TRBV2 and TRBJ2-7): EPEVTQTPSHQVTQMGQEVILRCVPISNHLYFYWYRQILGQKVEFLVSFYNNEISEKSEIFDDQFSVERPDGSNFTLKIRSTKLEDSAMYFCASRAGQARYEQYFGPGTRLTVT.

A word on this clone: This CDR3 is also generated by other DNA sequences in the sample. CDR3: CASSLGQGYGYTF. CDR3 sequence (DNA): TGTGCCAGCAGTCTTGGACAGGGCTATGGCTACACCTTC. The chain joins TRBV12-3 or TRBV12-4 to TRBJ1-2; 8 positions match TRBD1. This CDR3 contains 13 residues. V shed 5 bases and J 4 bases; nucleotides not matched to a gene: 3.

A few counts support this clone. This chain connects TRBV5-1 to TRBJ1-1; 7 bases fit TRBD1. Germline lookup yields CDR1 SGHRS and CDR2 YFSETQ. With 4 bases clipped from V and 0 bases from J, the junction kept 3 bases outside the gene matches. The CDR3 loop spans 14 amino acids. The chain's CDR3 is CASSATGVNTEAFF. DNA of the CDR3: TGCGCCAGCAGCGCCACAGGGGTGAACACTGAAGCTTTCTTT.

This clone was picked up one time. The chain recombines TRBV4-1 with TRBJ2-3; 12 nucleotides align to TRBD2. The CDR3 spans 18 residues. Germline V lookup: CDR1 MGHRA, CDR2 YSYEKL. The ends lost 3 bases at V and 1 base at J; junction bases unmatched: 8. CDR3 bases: TGCGCCAGCAGCCATTTCCTCCTAGCGGGGGGGCGCACAGATACGCAGTATTTT. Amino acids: CASSHFLLAGGRTDTQYF.

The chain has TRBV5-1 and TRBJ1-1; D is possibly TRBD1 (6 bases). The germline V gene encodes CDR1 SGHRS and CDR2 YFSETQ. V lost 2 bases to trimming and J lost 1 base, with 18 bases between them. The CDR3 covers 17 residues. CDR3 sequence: CASSFGGAGTQNTEAFF. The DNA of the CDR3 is TGCGCCAGCAGCTTCGGGGGGGCAGGCACCCAGAACACTGAAGCTTTCTTT.

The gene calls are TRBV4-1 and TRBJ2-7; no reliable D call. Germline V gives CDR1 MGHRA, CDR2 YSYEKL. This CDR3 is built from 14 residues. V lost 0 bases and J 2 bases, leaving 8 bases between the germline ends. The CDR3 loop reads CASSQEVSPYEQYF. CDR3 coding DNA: TGCGCCAGCAGCCAAGAGGTCAGTCCCTACGAGCAGTACTTC.

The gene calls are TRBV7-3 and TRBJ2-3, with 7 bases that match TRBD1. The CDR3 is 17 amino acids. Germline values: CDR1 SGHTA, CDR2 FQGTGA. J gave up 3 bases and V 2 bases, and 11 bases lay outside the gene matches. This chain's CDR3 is CASSLGQNRGRTDTQYF. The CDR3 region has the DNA TGTGCCAGCAGCTTAGGACAAAACAGGGGCAGGACAGATACGCAGTATTTT.

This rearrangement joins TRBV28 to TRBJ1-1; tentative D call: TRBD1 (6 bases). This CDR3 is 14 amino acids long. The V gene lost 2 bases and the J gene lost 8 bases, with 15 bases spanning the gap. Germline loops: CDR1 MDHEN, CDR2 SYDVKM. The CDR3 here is CASSLPLRGWEAFF. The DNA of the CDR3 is TGTGCCAGCAGTTTACCCCTTAGGGGGTGGGAAGCTTTCTTT.

Here the CDR3 reads CASSQLWTGNEQYF. CDR3 in DNA: TGTGCCAGCAGCCAGCTATGGACAGGGAACGAGCAGTACTTC. The gene calls are TRBV3-1 (or the pseudogene TRBV3-2) and TRBJ2-7; 8 bases fit TRBD1. V lost 3 bases and J lost 5; bases outside the gene matches: 6. The germline CDR1 and CDR2 sequences are LGHDT and YNNKEL (reference sequence). The CDR3 is 14 amino acids.

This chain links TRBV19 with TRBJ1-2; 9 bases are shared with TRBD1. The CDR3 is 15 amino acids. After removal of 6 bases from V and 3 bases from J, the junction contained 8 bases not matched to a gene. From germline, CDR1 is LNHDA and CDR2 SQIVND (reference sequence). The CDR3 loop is CASRSTGGTDYGYTF. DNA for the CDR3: TGTGCCAGTAGGTCCACAGGGGGCACCGACTATGGCTACACCTTC.

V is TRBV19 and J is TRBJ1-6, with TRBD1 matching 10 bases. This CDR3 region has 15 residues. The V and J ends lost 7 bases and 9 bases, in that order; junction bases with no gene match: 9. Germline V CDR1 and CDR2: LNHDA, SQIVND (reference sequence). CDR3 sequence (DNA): TGTGCCAGTACTGGGACAGGGGTTTTTAGTTCACCCCTCCACTTT. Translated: CASTGTGVFSSPLHF. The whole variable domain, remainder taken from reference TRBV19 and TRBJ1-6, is DGGITQSPKYLFRKEGQNVTLSCEQNLNHDAMYWYRQDPGQGLRLIYYSQIVNDFQKGDIAEGYSVSREKKESFPLTVTSAQKNPTAFYLCASTGTGVFSSPLHFGNGTRLTVT.

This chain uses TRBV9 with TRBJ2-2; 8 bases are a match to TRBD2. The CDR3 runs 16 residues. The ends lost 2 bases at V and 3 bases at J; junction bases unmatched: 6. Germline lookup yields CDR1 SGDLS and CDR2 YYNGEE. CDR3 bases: TGTGCCAGCAGCGTTCGGAGCGGGGGATACACCGGGGAGCTGTTTTTT. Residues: CASSVRSGGYTGELFF.

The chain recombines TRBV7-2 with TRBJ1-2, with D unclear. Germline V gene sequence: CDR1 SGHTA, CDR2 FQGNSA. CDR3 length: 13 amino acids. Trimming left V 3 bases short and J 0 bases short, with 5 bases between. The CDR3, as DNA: TGTGCCAGCAGCTTGGGAGCTAACTATGGCTACACCTTC. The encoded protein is CASSLGANYGYTF.

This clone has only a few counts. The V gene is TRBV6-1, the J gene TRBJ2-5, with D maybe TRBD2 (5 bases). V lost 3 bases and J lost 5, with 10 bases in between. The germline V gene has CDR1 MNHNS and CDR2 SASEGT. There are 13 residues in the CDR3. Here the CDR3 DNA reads TGTGCCAGCAGTGATTGGGGAGTGGAGACCCAGTACTTC. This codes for CASSDWGVETQYF.